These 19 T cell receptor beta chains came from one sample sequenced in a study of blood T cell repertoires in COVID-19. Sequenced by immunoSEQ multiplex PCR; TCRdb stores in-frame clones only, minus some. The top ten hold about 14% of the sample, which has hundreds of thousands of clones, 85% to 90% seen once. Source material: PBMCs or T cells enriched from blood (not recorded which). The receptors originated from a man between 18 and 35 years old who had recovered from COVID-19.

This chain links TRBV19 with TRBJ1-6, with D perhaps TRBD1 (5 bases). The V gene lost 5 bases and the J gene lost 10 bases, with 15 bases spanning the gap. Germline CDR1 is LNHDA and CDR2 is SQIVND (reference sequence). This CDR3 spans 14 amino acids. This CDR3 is CASSVTVVGSPLHF. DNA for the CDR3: TGTGCCAGTAGTGTGACAGTGGTTGGATCACCCCTCCACTTT.

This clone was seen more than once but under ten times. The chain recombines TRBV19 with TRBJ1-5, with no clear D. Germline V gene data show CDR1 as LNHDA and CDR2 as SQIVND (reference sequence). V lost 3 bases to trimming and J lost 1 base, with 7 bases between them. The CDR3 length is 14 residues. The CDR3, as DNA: TGTGCCAGTAGTATCCCCCAGAGCAATCAGCCCCAGCATTTT. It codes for CASSIPQSNQPQHF.

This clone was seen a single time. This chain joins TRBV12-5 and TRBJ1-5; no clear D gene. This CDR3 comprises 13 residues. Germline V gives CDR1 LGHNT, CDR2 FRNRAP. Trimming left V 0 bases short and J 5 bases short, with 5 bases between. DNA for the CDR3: TGTGCTAGTGGTTTGGTACTCGATCAGCCCCAGCATTTT. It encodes CASGLVLDQPQHF.

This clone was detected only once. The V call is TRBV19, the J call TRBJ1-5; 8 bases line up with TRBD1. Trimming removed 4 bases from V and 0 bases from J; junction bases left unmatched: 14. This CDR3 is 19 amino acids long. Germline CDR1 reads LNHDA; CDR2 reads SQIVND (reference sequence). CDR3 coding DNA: TGTGCCAGTAGTACCCGCCCCCGGACAGGGCGTTATAGCAATCAGCCCCAGCATTTT. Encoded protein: CASSTRPRTGRYSNQPQHF.

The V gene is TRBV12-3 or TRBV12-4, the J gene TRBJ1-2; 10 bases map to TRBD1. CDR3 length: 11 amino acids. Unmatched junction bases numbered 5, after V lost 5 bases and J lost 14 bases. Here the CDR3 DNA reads TGTGCCAGCAGTCGTGACAGGGGGCCAACCTTC. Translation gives CASSRDRGPTF.

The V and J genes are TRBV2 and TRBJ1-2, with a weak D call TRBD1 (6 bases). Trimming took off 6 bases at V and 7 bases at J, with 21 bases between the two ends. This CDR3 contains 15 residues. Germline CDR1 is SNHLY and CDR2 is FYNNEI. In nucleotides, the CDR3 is TGTGCCAGCAGCGGACCCGATTACAGGGTACCTGGCTACACCTTC. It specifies CASSGPDYRVPGYTF.

CDR3 region: CATSADAGQYLSYEQYF. CDR3 DNA sequence: TGTGCCACCAGTGCCGATGCGGGACAGTACTTGAGCTACGAGCAGTACTTC. The chain employs TRBV24-1 and TRBJ2-7; D is possibly TRBD1 (7 bases). Germline CDR1 and CDR2: KGHDR and SFDVKD. This CDR3 is built from 17 residues. Trimming removed 5 bases from V and 3 bases from J, with 22 bases in between.

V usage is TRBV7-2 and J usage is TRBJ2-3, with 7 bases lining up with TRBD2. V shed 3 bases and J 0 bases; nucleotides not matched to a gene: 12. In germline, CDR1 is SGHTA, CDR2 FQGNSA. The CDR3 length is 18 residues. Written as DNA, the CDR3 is TGTGCCAGCAGCTTTTCCACTAGCGAGGAACTTAGCACAGATACGCAGTATTTT. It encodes CASSFSTSEELSTDTQYF.

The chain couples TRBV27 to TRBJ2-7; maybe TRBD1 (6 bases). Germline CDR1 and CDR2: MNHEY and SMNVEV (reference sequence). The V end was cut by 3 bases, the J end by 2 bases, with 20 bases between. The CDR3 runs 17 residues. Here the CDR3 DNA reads TGTGCCAGCAGTTTGATAGGACAGACACCGGAGGCCTACGAGCAGTACTTC. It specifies CASSLIGQTPEAYEQYF.

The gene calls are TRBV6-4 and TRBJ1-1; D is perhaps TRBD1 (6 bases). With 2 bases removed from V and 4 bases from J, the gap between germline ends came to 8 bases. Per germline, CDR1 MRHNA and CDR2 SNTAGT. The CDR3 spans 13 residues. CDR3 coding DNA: TGTGCCAGCAGTGACACAGGGTTCACTGAAGCTTTCTTT. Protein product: CASSDTGFTEAFF.

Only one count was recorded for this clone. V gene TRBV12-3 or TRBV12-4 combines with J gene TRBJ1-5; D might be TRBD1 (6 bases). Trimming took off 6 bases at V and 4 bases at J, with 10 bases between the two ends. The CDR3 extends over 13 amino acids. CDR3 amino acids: CASSRQENQPQHF. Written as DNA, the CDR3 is TGTGCCAGCAGCCGACAGGAGAATCAGCCCCAGCATTTT.

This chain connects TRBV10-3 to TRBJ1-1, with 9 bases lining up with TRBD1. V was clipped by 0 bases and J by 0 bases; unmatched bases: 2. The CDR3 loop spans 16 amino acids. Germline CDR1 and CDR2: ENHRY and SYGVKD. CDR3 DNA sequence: TGTGCCATCAGTGAGTCGGGGACAGGGATGAACACTGAAGCTTTCTTT. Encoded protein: CAISESGTGMNTEAFF.

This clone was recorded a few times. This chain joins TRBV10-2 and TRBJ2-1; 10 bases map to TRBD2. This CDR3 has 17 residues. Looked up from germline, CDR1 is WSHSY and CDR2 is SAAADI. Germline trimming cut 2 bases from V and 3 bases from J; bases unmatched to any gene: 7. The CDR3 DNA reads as TGCGCCAGCAGTGAGCCCTTATTAGCGGGGGGCTACAATGAGCAGTTCTTC. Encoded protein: CASSEPLLAGGYNEQFF.

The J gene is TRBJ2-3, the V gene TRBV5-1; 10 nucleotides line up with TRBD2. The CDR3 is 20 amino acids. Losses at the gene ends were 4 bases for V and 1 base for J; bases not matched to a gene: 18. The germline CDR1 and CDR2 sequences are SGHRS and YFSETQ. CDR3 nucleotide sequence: TGCGCCAGCAGCCCTGCTCCCATCCAACGGCTAGCGGGGGGCACAGATACGCAGTATTTT. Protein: CASSPAPIQRLAGGTDTQYF.

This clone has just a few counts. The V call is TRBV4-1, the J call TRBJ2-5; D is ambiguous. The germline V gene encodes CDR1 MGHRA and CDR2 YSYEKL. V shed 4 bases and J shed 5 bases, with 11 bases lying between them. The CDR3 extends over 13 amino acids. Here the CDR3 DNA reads TGCGCCAGCAGCCCGCCGGTAGTTGAGACCCAGTACTTC. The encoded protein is CASSPPVVETQYF.

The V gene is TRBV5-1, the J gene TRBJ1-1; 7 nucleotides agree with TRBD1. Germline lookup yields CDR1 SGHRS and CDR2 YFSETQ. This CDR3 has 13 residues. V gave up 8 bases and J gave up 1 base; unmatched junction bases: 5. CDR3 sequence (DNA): TGCGCCAGTAGACAGGGAGAGAACACTGAAGCTTTCTTT. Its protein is CASRQGENTEAFF.

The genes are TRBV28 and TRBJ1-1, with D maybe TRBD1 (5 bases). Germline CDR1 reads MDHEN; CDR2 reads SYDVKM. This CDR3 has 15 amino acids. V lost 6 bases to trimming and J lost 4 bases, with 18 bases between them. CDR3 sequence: CASSPGPQGPTEAFF. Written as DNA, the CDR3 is TGTGCCAGCAGCCCAGGGCCCCAGGGTCCCACTGAAGCTTTCTTT.

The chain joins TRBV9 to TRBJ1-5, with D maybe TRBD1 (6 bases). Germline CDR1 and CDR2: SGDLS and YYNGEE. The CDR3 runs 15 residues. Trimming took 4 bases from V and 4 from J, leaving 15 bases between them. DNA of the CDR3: TGTGCCAGCAGCCCAGGGTGGGACAAAAATCAGCCCCAGCATTTT. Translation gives CASSPGWDKNQPQHF.

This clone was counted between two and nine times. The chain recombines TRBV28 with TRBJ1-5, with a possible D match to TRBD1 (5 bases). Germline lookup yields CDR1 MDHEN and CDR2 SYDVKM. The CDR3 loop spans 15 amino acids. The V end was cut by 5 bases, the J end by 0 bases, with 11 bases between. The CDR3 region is CASSSDSYSNQPQHF. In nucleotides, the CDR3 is TGTGCCAGCAGTAGCGACAGCTATAGCAATCAGCCCCAGCATTTT.